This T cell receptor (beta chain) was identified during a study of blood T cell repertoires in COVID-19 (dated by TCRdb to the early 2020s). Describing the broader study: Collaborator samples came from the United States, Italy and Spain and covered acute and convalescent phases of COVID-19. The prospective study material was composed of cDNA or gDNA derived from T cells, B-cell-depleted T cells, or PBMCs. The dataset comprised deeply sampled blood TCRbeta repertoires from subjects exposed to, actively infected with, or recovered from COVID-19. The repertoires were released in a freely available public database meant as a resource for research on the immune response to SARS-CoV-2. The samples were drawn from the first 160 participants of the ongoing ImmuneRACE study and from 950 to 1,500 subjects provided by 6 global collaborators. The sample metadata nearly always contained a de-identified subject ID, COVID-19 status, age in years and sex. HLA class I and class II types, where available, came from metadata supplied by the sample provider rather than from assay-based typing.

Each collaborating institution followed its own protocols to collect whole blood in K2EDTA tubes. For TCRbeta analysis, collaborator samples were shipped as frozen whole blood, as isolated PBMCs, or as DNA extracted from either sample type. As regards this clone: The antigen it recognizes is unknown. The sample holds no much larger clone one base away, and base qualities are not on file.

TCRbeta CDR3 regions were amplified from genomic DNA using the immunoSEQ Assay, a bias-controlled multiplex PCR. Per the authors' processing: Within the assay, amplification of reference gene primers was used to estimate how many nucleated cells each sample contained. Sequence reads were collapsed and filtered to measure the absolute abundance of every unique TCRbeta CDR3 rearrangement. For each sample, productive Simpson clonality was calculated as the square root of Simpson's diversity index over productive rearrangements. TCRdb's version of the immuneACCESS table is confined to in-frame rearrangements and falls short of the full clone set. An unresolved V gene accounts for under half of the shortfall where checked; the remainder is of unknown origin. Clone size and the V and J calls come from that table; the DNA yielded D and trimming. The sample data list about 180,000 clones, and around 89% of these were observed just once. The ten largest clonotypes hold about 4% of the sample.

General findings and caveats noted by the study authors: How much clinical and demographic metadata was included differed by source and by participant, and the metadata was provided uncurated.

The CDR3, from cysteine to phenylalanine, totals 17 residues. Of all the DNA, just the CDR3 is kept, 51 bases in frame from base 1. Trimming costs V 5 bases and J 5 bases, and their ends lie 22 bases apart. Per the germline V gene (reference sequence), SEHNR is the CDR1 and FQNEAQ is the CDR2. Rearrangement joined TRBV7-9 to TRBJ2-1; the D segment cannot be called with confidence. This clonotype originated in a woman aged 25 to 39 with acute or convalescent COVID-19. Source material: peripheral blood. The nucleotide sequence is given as TGTGCCAGCAGCCCCTGGGCGAGCACAGAAGACGACAATGAGCAGTTCTTC. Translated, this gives CASSPWASTEDDNEQFF.